Sequencing of this T cell receptor beta chain was carried out in a study of OX40 agonist ivuxolimab in advanced cancers. Study-wide context: The study gave patients intravenous ivuxolimab at 0.01 to 10 mg/kg every 2 weeks.

TCRdb's copy holds only in-frame clones and misses some; the assay was immunoSEQ multiplex PCR. The repertoire holds tens of thousands of clones, with about 80% as singletons. Regarding the study as a whole: Clonal expansion by week 6 occurred in CD4+ and CD8+ blood T cells (at 0.1 to 3.0 mg/kg). Some patients who did not respond also had low normalized T-cell clonal expansion.

CDR1 MNHNS and CDR2 SASEGT come from the germline V gene. The length of the CDR3 is 15 residues. Between the trimmed V and J ends, which lost 5 bases and 4 bases, there was a span of 17 bases. A word on this clone: Its target is unknown.

The specimen comprised CD4+ or CD8+ T cells sorted from blood, sampled in a trial of the OX40 agonist ivuxolimab. The chain has TRBV6-1 and TRBJ1-2; D gene ambiguous. The TCR was taken from an adult with an advanced solid tumor such as melanoma, head and neck, liver or kidney cancer. CDR3 in DNA: TGTGCCAGCAGTCAGTCAGCATCGTCAGGCTATGGCTACACCTTC. Amino acids: CASSQSASSGYGYTF.